These 27 T cell receptor beta chains originate from one sample sequenced in a study of blood T cell repertoires in COVID-19. TCRdb keeps only in-frame clones here, not all; method: immunoSEQ multiplex PCR. Of 150,000 or so clones listed, 87% are singletons. Source material: peripheral blood. These receptors were taken from a man older than 75 with acute or convalescent COVID-19.

Remarks on this clone: Other DNA sequences in the same sample also yield this CDR3. CDR3 in DNA: TGTGCCAGCAGTTTCTTAGCGGGAGGGGGAGAGACCCAGTACTTC. It yields the protein CASSFLAGGGETQYF. The rearrangement uses TRBV28 and TRBJ2-5, with TRBD2 identical over 11 bases. The germline V gene has CDR1 MDHEN and CDR2 SYDVKM. V shed 3 bases, J shed 4 bases, and the junction held 4 bases outside the gene matches. The CDR3 is 15 residues long.

CDR3 protein: CASSLGDRSYGYTF. CDR3 coding DNA: TGTGCCAGCAGCTTAGGAGACAGGAGCTATGGCTACACCTTC. The chain is built from TRBV7-9 and TRBJ1-2; tentatively, D is TRBD1 (6 bases). This CDR3 has 14 amino acids. V was clipped by 1 base and J by 4 bases, with 10 bases between them. In germline, CDR1 is SEHNR, CDR2 FQNEAQ (reference sequence).

The V and J genes are TRBV5-6 and TRBJ1-2; D gene unclear. Germline V gene sequence: CDR1 SGHDT, CDR2 YYEEEE. Trimming stripped 4 bases from V and 5 bases from J, with 9 bases between. The CDR3 has 12 residues. For the CDR3, the DNA is TGTGCCAGCAGCAGGCAACAGTATGGCTACACCTTC. Its protein product is CASSRQQYGYTF. Complete variable domain (other parts from reference TRBV5-6 and TRBJ1-2): DAGVTQSPTHLIKTRGQQVTLRCSPKSGHDTVSWYQQALGQGPQFIFQYYEEEERQRGNFPDRFSGHQFPNYSSELNVNALLLGDSALYLCASSRQQYGYTFGSGTRLTVV.

This clone was seen only a few times. This rearrangement joins TRBV6-5 to TRBJ2-1; the match to TRBD1 covers 7 bases. V gave up 8 bases and J gave up 2 bases; unmatched junction bases: 6. Per germline, CDR1 MNHEY and CDR2 SVGAGI. This CDR3 has 14 amino acids. The CDR3 loop is CASRGQVPYNEQFF. The CDR3 bases are TGTGCCAGCCGAGGACAGGTCCCCTACAATGAGCAGTTCTTC.

The chain uses TRBV15 and TRBJ1-5; 8 bases align to TRBD1. Germline CDR1 is LNHNV and CDR2 is YYDKDF (reference sequence). The V gene end was trimmed by 5 bases and the J gene end by 6 bases; junction bases not matched to a gene: 9. This CDR3 has 15 amino acids. The chain's CDR3 is CATSDDRGGFQPQHF. The CDR3 nucleotides are TGTGCCACCAGCGATGACAGGGGAGGGTTTCAGCCCCAGCATTTT. Complete variable domain (other parts from reference TRBV15 and TRBJ1-5): DAMVIQNPRYQVTQFGKPVTLSCSQTLNHNVMYWYQQKSSQAPKLLFHYYDKDFNNEADTPDNFQSRRPNTSFCFLDIRSPGLGDTAMYLCATSDDRGGFQPQHFGDGTRLSIL.

This clone turned up a few times. The chain joins TRBV19 to TRBJ2-7; tentative D call: TRBD2 (6 bases). V was pared by 1 base and J by 6 bases, with 13 bases between. Germline CDR1 is LNHDA and CDR2 is SQIVND (reference sequence). The CDR3 loop spans 14 amino acids. This chain's CDR3 is CASSIVGAGSEQYF. The CDR3 nucleotides read TGTGCCAGTAGTATAGTCGGGGCGGGGTCCGAGCAGTACTTC.

CDR3 bases: TGCGCCAGCAGTGGGACTAGAAACACCGGGGAGCTGTTTTTT. Translated, it gives CASSGTRNTGELFF. The rearrangement links TRBV10-2 to TRBJ2-2; 7 nucleotides agree with TRBD2. The CDR3 sequence is 14 residues long. V lost 4 bases, J lost 2 bases, and 1 base stayed unmatched. Germline V gene lookup returns CDR1 WSHSY and CDR2 SAAADI.

The rearrangement joins TRBV28 to TRBJ1-1, with 10 nucleotides matching TRBD1. The J segment lost 4 bases and the V segment lost 7 bases, leaving 3 bases of the junction unmatched. The CDR3 extends over 13 amino acids. The germline CDR1 and CDR2 sequences are MDHEN and SYDVKM. In nucleotides, the CDR3 is TGTGCCAGCACCAGGACAGGGGGCACTGAAGCTTTCTTT. It specifies CASTRTGGTEAFF. Combining the CDR3 with reference TRBV28 and TRBJ1-1 gives the whole variable domain DVKVTQSSRYLVKRTGEKVFLECVQDMDHENMFWYRQDPGLGLRLIYFSYDVKMKEKGDIPEGYSVSREKKERFSLILESASTNQTSMYLCASTRTGGTEAFFGQGTRLTVV.

This chain uses TRBV12-3 or TRBV12-4 with TRBJ2-3; 7 bases agree with TRBD2. V shed 8 bases and J 9 bases; nucleotides not matched to a gene: 5. The CDR3 consists of 11 residues. For the CDR3, the DNA is TGTGCCAGCGGCCCGGGACTAACGCAGTATTTT. As protein: CASGPGLTQYF.

This sequence joins TRBV28 and TRBJ2-3; no reliable D call. This CDR3 has 15 residues. V gave up 7 bases and J gave up 2 bases, with 16 bases separating them. Germline assignment: CDR1 MDHEN and CDR2 SYDVKM. The CDR3 DNA follows: TGTGCCAGCAAGCTTCGAAACAGATTCACAGATACGCAGTATTTT. It is translated as CASKLRNRFTDTQYF.

The genes are TRBV10-3 and TRBJ1-4, with 8 bases lining up with TRBD1. Per the germline V gene, CDR1 is ENHRY and CDR2 is SYGVKD. V shed 3 bases and J 6 bases; nucleotides not matched to a gene: 3. This CDR3 contains 14 residues. The CDR3: CAISDPDRDEKLFF. CDR3 bases: TGTGCCATCAGTGACCCGGACAGGGATGAAAAACTGTTTTTT.

V gene TRBV3-1 (or the pseudogene TRBV3-2) combines with J gene TRBJ1-5; D uncertain. V was cut by 4 bases and J by 0 bases, with 7 bases left in between. The CDR3 is 14 amino acids. The germline V gene encodes CDR1 LGHDT and CDR2 YNNKEL (reference sequence). The CDR3 sequence is CASSPRGSNQPQHF. CDR3 DNA sequence: TGTGCCAGCAGCCCCCGCGGTAGCAATCAGCCCCAGCATTTT.

This chain joins TRBV24-1 and TRBJ2-1; 7 nucleotides match TRBD1. The CDR3 is 16 residues long. CDR1 and CDR2 from the germline V gene are KGHDR and SFDVKD. V lost 3 bases, J lost 6 bases, and 10 bases stayed unmatched. The CDR3 sequence is CATSDPGQRPSNEQFF. The CDR3 DNA is TGTGCCACCAGTGATCCGGGACAGCGGCCTAGCAATGAGCAGTTCTTC.

This chain connects TRBV7-6 to TRBJ2-7; 8 bases agree with TRBD2. With 1 base clipped from V and 5 bases from J, the junction kept 10 bases outside the gene matches. The CDR3 has 16 amino acids. The germline gives CDR1 SGHVS, CDR2 FNYEAQ. CDR3 sequence (DNA): TGTGCCAGCAGCTTAGGGGGTAGCGGGGTATTGCACGAGCAGTACTTC. This gives the protein CASSLGGSGVLHEQYF. The complete variable domain, with remaining parts taken from reference TRBV7-6 and TRBJ2-7, reads GAGVSQSPRYKVTKRGQDVALRCDPISGHVSLYWYRQALGQGPEFLTYFNYEAQQDKSGLPNDRFSAERPEGSISTLTIQRTEQRDSAMYRCASSLGGSGVLHEQYFGPGTRLTVT.

The chain combines TRBV18 with TRBJ1-1; no reliable D call. This CDR3 has 15 amino acids. Germline V gene data show CDR1 as KGHSH and CDR2 as LQKENI. The germline V and J ends were trimmed by 2 bases and 3 bases, with 13 bases remaining between them. The CDR3 region has the DNA TGTGCCAGCTCACCAGATATTCGGGGAGACACTGAAGCTTTCTTT. Protein sequence: CASSPDIRGDTEAFF.

V is TRBV18 and J is TRBJ1-3, with a tentative D call TRBD1 (6 bases). CDR1 and CDR2 from the germline V gene are KGHSH and LQKENI. V lost 0 bases and J 7 bases, leaving 13 bases between the germline ends. The CDR3 runs 15 residues. In nucleotides, the CDR3 is TGTGCCAGCTCACCACCCGGGACAACTCTTAACACCATATATTTT. It encodes CASSPPGTTLNTIYF. The whole variable domain, filled in from reference TRBV18 and TRBJ1-3, reads NAGVMQNPRHLVRRRGQEARLRCSPMKGHSHVYWYRQLPEEGLKFMVYLQKENIIDESGMPKERFSAEFPKEGPSILRIQQVVRGDSAAYFCASSPPGTTLNTIYFGEGSWLTVV.

To note about this clone: The same CDR3 can be traced to other DNA sequences in this sample. The rearrangement joins TRBV28 to TRBJ2-5; TRBD1 matches 9 bases. Trimming at V came to 6 bases and at J to 5 bases, leaving 7 bases not matched to a gene. The CDR3 extends over 14 amino acids. Germline V gene data show CDR1 as MDHEN and CDR2 as SYDVKM. The CDR3 protein is CASRPTGGLETQYF. The CDR3 nucleotides are TGTGCCAGCAGACCTACAGGGGGCTTGGAGACCCAGTACTTC.

A few counts support this clone. The rearrangement links TRBV28 to TRBJ2-1; 9 nucleotides agree with TRBD2. Unmatched junction bases numbered 5, after V lost 2 bases and J lost 9 bases. This CDR3 contains 14 residues. Germline values: CDR1 MDHEN, CDR2 SYDVKM. The CDR3 protein is CASSLRTSDGEQFF. CDR3 bases: TGTGCCAGCAGTTTAAGGACTAGCGATGGTGAGCAGTTCTTC.

The rearrangement joins TRBV5-1 to TRBJ1-5; D gene uncertain. CDR3 length: 16 residues. V lost 5 bases and J lost 6, with 21 bases in between. Germline V lookup: CDR1 SGHRS, CDR2 YFSETQ. The CDR3 spells CASRHINSRSGQPQHF. The CDR3 coding sequence is TGCGCCAGCAGACACATTAACTCCCGAAGCGGTCAGCCCCAGCATTTT.

The chain links TRBV6-5 to TRBJ1-5; D perhaps matches TRBD1 (6 bases). V was cut by 5 bases and J by 11 bases, with 16 bases left in between. Germline lookup yields CDR1 MNHEY and CDR2 SVGAGI. CDR3 length: 13 amino acids. Here the CDR3 DNA reads TGTGCCAGCAGTCCAGGACGGGACACGACCCAGCATTTT. Translated: CASSPGRDTTQHF.

The gene calls are TRBV9 and TRBJ1-1, with D uncertain. Between the trimmed V and J ends, which lost 0 bases and 1 base, there was a span of 4 bases. Looked up from germline, CDR1 is SGDLS and CDR2 is YYNGEE. The CDR3 is 13 amino acids. This CDR3 reads CASSVDWNTEAFF. The CDR3 DNA sequence: TGTGCCAGCAGCGTAGACTGGAACACTGAAGCTTTCTTT.

The V and J genes are TRBV5-1 and TRBJ2-2; 9 bases are shared with TRBD1. The germline V gene has CDR1 SGHRS and CDR2 YFSETQ. The CDR3 runs to 15 residues. V shed 2 bases and J 3 bases; nucleotides not matched to a gene: 2. CDR3 in DNA: TGCGCCAGCAGCTTACGGACAGGGGACACCGGGGAGCTGTTTTTT. It codes for CASSLRTGDTGELFF.

This chain uses TRBV6-1 with TRBJ1-4; D unresolved. The CDR3 consists of 11 residues. The germline V gene has CDR1 MNHNS and CDR2 SASEGT. Trimming removed 3 bases from V and 14 bases from J, with 10 bases in between. CDR3 bases: TGTGCCAGCAGTGACGAGCCCGGGCTGTTTTTT. It is translated as CASSDEPGLFF.

The V call is TRBV5-1, the J call TRBJ1-1, with D possibly TRBD1 on 6 matching bases. This CDR3 has 15 residues. Deletions cut 1 base from V and 6 bases from J, with 16 bases between. The germline CDR1 and CDR2 sequences are SGHRS and YFSETQ. The CDR3 bases are TGCGCCAGCAGCTTGCTACAGGGATCGGTCGCTGAAGCTTTCTTT. Its translation: CASSLLQGSVAEAFF. The full variable domain, its missing parts supplied by reference TRBV5-1 and TRBJ1-1, is KAGVTQTPRYLIKTRGQQVTLSCSPISGHRSVSWYQQTPGQGLQFLFEYFSETQRNKGNFPGRFSGRQFSNSRSEMNVSTLELGDSALYLCASSLLQGSVAEAFFGQGTRLTVV.

The rearrangement uses TRBV7-2 and TRBJ2-7; maybe TRBD1 (5 bases). Germline V gene sequence: CDR1 SGHTA, CDR2 FQGNSA. V was cut by 5 bases and J by 0 bases, with 17 bases left in between. The CDR3 contains 16 residues. This CDR3 reads CASSPLETAYSYEQYF. CDR3 nucleotides: TGTGCCAGCAGCCCCCTAGAGACAGCTTACTCCTACGAGCAGTACTTC.

The chain carries TRBV2 and TRBJ1-1, with D hard to call. Germline V gene sequence: CDR1 SNHLY, CDR2 FYNNEI. V lost 6 bases to trimming and J lost 0 bases, with 14 bases between them. The CDR3 sequence is 15 residues long. CDR3 nucleotide sequence: TGTGCCAGCAGCCCCCGGGAGACCTTGAACACTGAAGCTTTCTTT. Amino acid sequence: CASSPRETLNTEAFF.

The rearrangement uses TRBV2 and TRBJ2-7, with 9 nucleotides matching TRBD1. The germline gives CDR1 SNHLY, CDR2 FYNNEI. The CDR3 is 14 residues long. Losses at the gene ends were 4 bases for V and 6 bases for J; bases not matched to a gene: 7. CDR3 residues: CASSVGTGSPEQYF. The CDR3 region has the DNA TGTGCCAGCAGTGTTGGGACAGGGTCTCCCGAGCAGTACTTC.